A single sample gave rise to the 17 T cell receptor beta chains below, sequenced in a study of neurological immune-mediated disorders. MiXCR, applied by TCRdb to the 5' RACE reads, yields one record per CDR3 protein. The table shows roughly 48,000 distinct CDR3 sequences, with 10% to 15% occurring only once. Time point described: longitudinal time-point 2. Sequences were obtained from PBMCs. Receptors were obtained from a male donor with HTLV-1-associated myelopathy (HAM/TSP).

At least ten counts were recorded for this clonotype. The J gene is TRBJ2-1, the V gene TRBV2; D remains unclear. The CDR3 consists of 15 residues. Deletions cut 3 bases from V and 3 bases from J, with 12 bases between. Germline V gene sequence: CDR1 SNHLY, CDR2 FYNNEI. The CDR3, as DNA: TGTGCCAGCAGTGACGAGGCGTATGTCTACAATGAGCAGTTCTTC. Encoded protein: CASSDEAYVYNEQFF. Together with reference TRBV2 and TRBJ2-1, the CDR3 gives the full variable domain: EPEVTQTPSHQVTQMGQEVILRCVPISNHLYFYWYRQILGQKVEFLVSFYNNEISEKSEIFDDQFSVERPDGSNFTLKIRSTKLEDSAMYFCASSDEAYVYNEQFFGPGTRLTVL.

This clonotype has a single count. This chain joins TRBV4-3 and TRBJ1-3; no definite D call. CDR1 is LGHNA, CDR2 YSLEER, per germline. The germline V and J ends were trimmed by 4 bases and 4 bases, with 11 bases remaining between them. This CDR3 has 14 residues. As DNA, the CDR3 is TGCGCCAGCAGCCTCCTAAGGCAGGGAAACACCATATATTTT. Translated: CASSLLRQGNTIYF.

This clonotype was counted at least ten times. The gene calls are TRBV7-9 and TRBJ2-2; 10 bases line up with TRBD2. J gave up 4 bases and V 5 bases, and 7 bases lay outside the gene matches. This CDR3 comprises 16 residues. Per the germline V gene, CDR1 is SEHNR and CDR2 is FQNEAQ (reference sequence). The DNA for the CDR3 is TGTGCCAGCAGCCCCGGGACTAGCGCGGGCACCGGGGAGCTGTTTTTT. Its translation is CASSPGTSAGTGELFF.

This clonotype was picked up many times. The chain links TRBV5-1 to TRBJ2-5; D is possibly TRBD2 (6 bases). The CDR3 totals 14 residues. Trimming stripped 3 bases from V and 5 bases from J, with 14 bases between. Germline CDR1 SGHRS, CDR2 YFSETQ. This CDR3 reads CASSWRRGTETQYF. CDR3 sequence (DNA): TGCGCCAGCAGCTGGAGGCGGGGCACGGAGACCCAGTACTTC.

This clonotype was detected many times. The V call is TRBV20-1, the J call TRBJ1-6; 9 bases are shared with TRBD1. V was clipped by 0 bases and J by 4 bases; unmatched bases: 7. There are 17 residues in the CDR3. Germline V gives CDR1 DFQATT, CDR2 SNEGSKA (reference sequence). CDR3 sequence: CSAREPGQGLYNSPLHF. The CDR3 DNA is TGCAGTGCTAGAGAGCCGGGACAGGGTTTGTATAATTCACCCCTCCACTTT.

This clonotype is labeled medium-sized. This rearrangement joins TRBV7-2 to TRBJ2-1; a weak D match, TRBD2 (5 bases). V gave up 9 bases and J gave up 0 bases, with 15 bases separating them. The CDR3 length is 15 residues. Germline CDR1 and CDR2: SGHTA and FQGNSA. The CDR3 sequence: CASLGDPSSYNEQFF. CDR3 sequence (DNA): TGTGCCAGTCTGGGAGACCCCAGCTCCTACAATGAGCAGTTCTTC.

At least ten counts were recorded for this clonotype. The V and J genes are TRBV20-1 and TRBJ2-7, with D hard to call. The germline V gene has CDR1 DFQATT and CDR2 SNEGSKA (reference sequence). The V end lost 0 bases, the J end lost 0 bases, and 12 bases lay between the germline ends. This CDR3 has 15 residues. Here the CDR3 DNA reads TGCAGTGCTAGAGATAGGCGACTCAACTCCTACGAGCAGTACTTC. Translation: CSARDRRLNSYEQYF.

This clonotype has a count of ten or more. The chain has TRBV7-2 and TRBJ1-4; TRBD1 is a possible D gene (5 bases). V was trimmed by 5 bases and J by 8 bases, leaving 18 bases between them. Per the germline V gene, CDR1 is SGHTA and CDR2 is FQGNSA. The CDR3 consists of 15 residues. CDR3 DNA sequence: TGTGCCAGCAGCCAAGGACAAGACCCGAGCGAAAAACTGTTTTTT. As protein: CASSQGQDPSEKLFF.

This clonotype was detected many times. The chain carries TRBV25-1 and TRBJ1-3; D is unresolved. Germline V CDR1 and CDR2: MGHDK, SYGVNS. The CDR3 has 13 residues. V was clipped by 1 base and J by 6 bases, with 7 bases between them. The CDR3 region has the DNA TGTGCCAGCAGTGAATGGGCGGAAAACACCATATATTTT. The encoded protein is CASSEWAENTIYF.

This clonotype came up many times. This CDR3 reads CAISDSGEAEAFF. The CDR3 coding sequence is TGTGCCATCAGTGACTCAGGGGAGGCTGAAGCTTTCTTT. The J gene is TRBJ1-1, the V gene TRBV10-3; a weak D match, TRBD1 (6 bases). Per germline, CDR1 ENHRY and CDR2 SYGVKD. Trimming took off 3 bases at V and 6 bases at J, with 11 bases between the two ends. There are 13 residues in the CDR3.

This clonotype was counted many times. The chain joins TRBV7-9 to TRBJ2-2, with 8 bases that match TRBD2. The ends lost 5 bases at V and 2 bases at J; junction bases unmatched: 7. This CDR3 is built from 16 residues. Germline V gene data show CDR1 as SEHNR and CDR2 as FQNEAQ (reference sequence). DNA of the CDR3: TGTGCCAGCAGCCGTACTAGCGGACAAAACACCGGGGAGCTGTTTTTT. This sequence encodes CASSRTSGQNTGELFF.

This clonotype was seen many times. This chain connects TRBV20-1 to TRBJ2-1; D is undetermined. The CDR3 loop spans 10 amino acids. The V gene lost 4 bases and the J gene lost 3 bases, with 1 base spanning the gap. From germline, CDR1 is DFQATT and CDR2 SNEGSKA (reference sequence). CDR3 sequence (DNA): TGCAGTGCTAACTACAATGAGCAGTTCTTC. This codes for CSANYNEQFF.

This clonotype was counted many times. The V and J genes are TRBV7-2 and TRBJ1-6; the D gene is possibly TRBD1 (6 bases). Trimming left V 8 bases short and J 9 bases short, with 17 bases between. CDR3 length: 14 residues. Germline lookup yields CDR1 SGHTA and CDR2 FQGNSA. The CDR3, as DNA: TGTGCCAGCTCCTACAGGGCAGGCCCTTCACCCCTCCACTTT. It encodes CASSYRAGPSPLHF. Full variable domain (remainder filled in from reference TRBV7-2 and TRBJ1-6): GAGVSQSPSNKVTEKGKDVELRCDPISGHTALYWYRQSLGQGLEFLIYFQGNSAPDKSGLPSDRFSAERTGGSVSTLTIQRTQQEDSAVYLCASSYRAGPSPLHFGNGTRLTVT.

This clonotype was seen many times. The rearrangement uses TRBV5-1 and TRBJ2-1; 10 nucleotides agree with TRBD2. The J segment lost 9 bases and the V segment lost 4 bases, leaving 7 bases of the junction unmatched. The CDR3 sequence is 14 residues long. From germline, CDR1 is SGHRS and CDR2 YFSETQ. CDR3 in DNA: TGCGCCAGCAGCGCCTCGGGACTAGCGCTTGAGCAGTTCTTC. Translating gives CASSASGLALEQFF.

This clonotype has ten or more counts. V usage is TRBV5-1 and J usage is TRBJ2-1, with 8 positions matching TRBD2. The germline V gene has CDR1 SGHRS and CDR2 YFSETQ. The CDR3 has 15 residues. With V trimmed by 4 bases and J by 7 bases, 10 bases remained unmatched. CDR3 sequence reads: CASSLAGGGGNEQFF. CDR3 sequence (DNA): TGCGCCAGCAGCCTGGCGGGGGGCGGAGGGAATGAGCAGTTCTTC. Drawing the rest from reference TRBV5-1 and TRBJ2-1, the complete variable domain is KAGVTQTPRYLIKTRGQQVTLSCSPISGHRSVSWYQQTPGQGLQFLFEYFSETQRNKGNFPGRFSGRQFSNSRSEMNVSTLELGDSALYLCASSLAGGGGNEQFFGPGTRLTVL.

The chain combines TRBV11-2 with TRBJ2-4; weak D call: TRBD1 (5 bases). This CDR3 comprises 14 residues. Germline V gene sequence: CDR1 SGHAT, CDR2 FQNNGV. The germline V and J ends were trimmed by 6 bases and 0 bases, with 9 bases remaining between them. The CDR3 protein is CASSGHLAKNIQYF. For the CDR3, the DNA is TGTGCCAGCAGTGGACATTTAGCCAAAAACATTCAGTACTTC.

Many counts were recorded for this clonotype. The V and J genes are TRBV14 and TRBJ1-1, with D hard to call. The germline V and J ends were trimmed by 4 bases and 4 bases, with 13 bases remaining between them. The germline V gene encodes CDR1 SGHDN and CDR2 FVKESK. The CDR3 has 14 amino acids. DNA for the CDR3: TGTGCCAGCAGCCCCCCTGGGCAGGTCACTGAAGCTTTCTTT. This gives the protein CASSPPGQVTEAFF.